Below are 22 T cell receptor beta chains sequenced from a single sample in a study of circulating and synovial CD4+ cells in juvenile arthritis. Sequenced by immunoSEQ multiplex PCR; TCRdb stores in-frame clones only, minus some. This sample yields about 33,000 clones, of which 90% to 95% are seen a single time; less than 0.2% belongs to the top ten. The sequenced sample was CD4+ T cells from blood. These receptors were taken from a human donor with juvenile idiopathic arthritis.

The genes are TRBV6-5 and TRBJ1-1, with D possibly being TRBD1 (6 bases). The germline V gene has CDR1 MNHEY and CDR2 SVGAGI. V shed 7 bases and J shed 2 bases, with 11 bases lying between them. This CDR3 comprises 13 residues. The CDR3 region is CASTQGRNTEAFF. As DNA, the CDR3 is TGTGCCAGCACCCAGGGGCGAAACACTGAAGCTTTCTTT.

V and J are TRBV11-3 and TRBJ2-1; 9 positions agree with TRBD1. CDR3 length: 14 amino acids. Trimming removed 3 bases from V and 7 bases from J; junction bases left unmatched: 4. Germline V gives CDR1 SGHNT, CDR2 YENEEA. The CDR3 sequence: CASSLAGQGNEQFF. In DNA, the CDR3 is TGTGCCAGCAGCTTGGCTGGACAGGGGAATGAGCAGTTCTTC.

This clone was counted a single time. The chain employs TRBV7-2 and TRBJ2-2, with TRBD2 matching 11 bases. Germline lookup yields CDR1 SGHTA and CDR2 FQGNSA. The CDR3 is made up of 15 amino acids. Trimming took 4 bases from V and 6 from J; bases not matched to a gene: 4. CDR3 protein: CASSYYSGRAGELFF. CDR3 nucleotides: TGTGCCAGCAGCTACTATAGCGGGAGGGCCGGGGAGCTGTTTTTT.

The CDR3 spells CASSFGLAGSSYEQYF. In DNA form, the CDR3 reads TGTGCCAGCAGCTTCGGACTAGCGGGAAGTTCCTACGAGCAGTACTTC. V and J are TRBV7-2 and TRBJ2-7; 12 positions match TRBD2. The V and J ends lost 3 bases and 1 base, in that order; junction bases with no gene match: 4. This CDR3 region has 16 residues. Per the germline V gene, CDR1 is SGHTA and CDR2 is FQGNSA.

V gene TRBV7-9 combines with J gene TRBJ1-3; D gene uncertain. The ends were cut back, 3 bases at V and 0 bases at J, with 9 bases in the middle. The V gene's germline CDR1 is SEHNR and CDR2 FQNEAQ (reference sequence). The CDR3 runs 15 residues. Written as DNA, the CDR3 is TGTGCCAGCAGCTTTGTCGTCGGCTCTGGAAACACCATATATTTT. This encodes CASSFVVGSGNTIYF.

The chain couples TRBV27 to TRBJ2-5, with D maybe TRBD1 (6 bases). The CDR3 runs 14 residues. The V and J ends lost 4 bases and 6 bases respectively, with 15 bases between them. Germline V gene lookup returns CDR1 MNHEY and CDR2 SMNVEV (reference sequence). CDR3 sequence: CASSSPPRGKTQYF. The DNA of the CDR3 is TGTGCCAGCAGTTCTCCGCCCAGGGGCAAGACCCAGTACTTC.

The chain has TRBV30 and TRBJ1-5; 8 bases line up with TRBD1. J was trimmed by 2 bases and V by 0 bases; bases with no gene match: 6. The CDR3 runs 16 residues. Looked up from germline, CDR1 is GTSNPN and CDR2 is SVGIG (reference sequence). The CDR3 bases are TGTGCCTGGAGTGTAGGGACAGGACTGGGCAATCAGCCCCAGCATTTT. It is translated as CAWSVGTGLGNQPQHF.

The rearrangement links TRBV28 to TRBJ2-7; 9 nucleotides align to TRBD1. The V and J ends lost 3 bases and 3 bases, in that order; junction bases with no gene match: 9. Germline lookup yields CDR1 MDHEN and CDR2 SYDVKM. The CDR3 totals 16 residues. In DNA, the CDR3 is TGTGCCAGCAGTTTGTCCCGGGACAGGGAGGGCTACGAGCAGTACTTC. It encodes CASSLSRDREGYEQYF.

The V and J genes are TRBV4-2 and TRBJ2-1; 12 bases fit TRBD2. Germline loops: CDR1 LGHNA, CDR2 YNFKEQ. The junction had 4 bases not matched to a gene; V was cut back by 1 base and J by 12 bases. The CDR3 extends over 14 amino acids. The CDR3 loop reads CASSQALAGGPQFF. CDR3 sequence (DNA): TGTGCCAGCAGCCAAGCCCTAGCGGGGGGGCCGCAGTTCTTC.

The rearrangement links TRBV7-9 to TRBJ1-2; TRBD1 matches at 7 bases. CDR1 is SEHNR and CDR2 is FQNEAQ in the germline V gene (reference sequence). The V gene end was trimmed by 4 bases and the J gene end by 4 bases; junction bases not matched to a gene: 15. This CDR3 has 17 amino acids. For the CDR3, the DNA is TGTGCCAGCAGCTCGAAAGCCGACAGGGTTCATGGCTATGGCTACACCTTC. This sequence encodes CASSSKADRVHGYGYTF.

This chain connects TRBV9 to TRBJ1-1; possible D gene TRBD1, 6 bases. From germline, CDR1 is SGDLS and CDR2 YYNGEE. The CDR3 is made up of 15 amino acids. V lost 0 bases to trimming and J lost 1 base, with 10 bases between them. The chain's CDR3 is CASSVDQGPNTEAFF. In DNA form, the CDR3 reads TGTGCCAGCAGCGTAGATCAGGGGCCGAACACTGAAGCTTTCTTT.

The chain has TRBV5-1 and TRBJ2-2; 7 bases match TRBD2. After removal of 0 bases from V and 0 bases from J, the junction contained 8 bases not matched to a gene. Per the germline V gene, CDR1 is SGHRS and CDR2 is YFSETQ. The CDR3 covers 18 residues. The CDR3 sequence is CASSLGNSGVANTGELFF. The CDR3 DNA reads TGCGCCAGCAGCTTGGGTAACAGCGGGGTAGCGAACACCGGGGAGCTGTTTTTT.

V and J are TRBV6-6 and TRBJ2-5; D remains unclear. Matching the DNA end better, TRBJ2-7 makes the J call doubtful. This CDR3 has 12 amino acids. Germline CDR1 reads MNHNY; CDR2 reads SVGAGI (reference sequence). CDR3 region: CASSRQGYEQYF. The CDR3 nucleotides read TGTGCCAGCAGTAGACAAGGCTACGAGCAGTACTTC.

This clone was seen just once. CDR3 coding DNA: TGTGCCAGTAAAAACCGGGGGTCACAGCAGTACTTC. Encoded protein: CASKNRGSQQYF. The rearrangement links TRBV28 to TRBJ2-5, with D possibly being TRBD2 (6 bases). Germline V CDR1 and CDR2: MDHEN, SYDVKM. Trimming pared 9 bases from V and 11 bases from J, leaving 19 bases between. There are 12 residues in the CDR3.

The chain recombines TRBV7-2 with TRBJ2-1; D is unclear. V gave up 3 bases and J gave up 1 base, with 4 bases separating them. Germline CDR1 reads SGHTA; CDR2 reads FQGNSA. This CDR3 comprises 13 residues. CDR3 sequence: CASSFRSYNEQFF. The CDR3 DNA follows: TGTGCCAGCAGCTTTCGGTCCTACAATGAGCAGTTCTTC.

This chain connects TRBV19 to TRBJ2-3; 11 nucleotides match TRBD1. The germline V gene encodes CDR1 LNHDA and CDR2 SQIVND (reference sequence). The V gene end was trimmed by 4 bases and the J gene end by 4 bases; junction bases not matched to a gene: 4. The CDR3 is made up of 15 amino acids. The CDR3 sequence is CASSTGQGAADTQYF. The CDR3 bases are TGTGCCAGTAGTACCGGACAGGGGGCGGCAGATACGCAGTATTTT.

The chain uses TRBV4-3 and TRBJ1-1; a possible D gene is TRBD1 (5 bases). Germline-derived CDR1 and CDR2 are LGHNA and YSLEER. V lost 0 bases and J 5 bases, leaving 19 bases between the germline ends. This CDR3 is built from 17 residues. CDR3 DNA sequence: TGCGCCAGCAGCCAAGATCTTGGCCAACCAGGGTGGACTGAAGCTTTCTTT. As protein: CASSQDLGQPGWTEAFF.

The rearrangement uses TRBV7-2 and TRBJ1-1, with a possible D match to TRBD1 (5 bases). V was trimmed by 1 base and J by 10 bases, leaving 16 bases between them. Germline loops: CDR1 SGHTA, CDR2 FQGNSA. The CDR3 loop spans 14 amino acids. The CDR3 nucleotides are TGTGCCAGCAGCTTAGGCGGCAGGGTCGACGGAGCTTTCTTT. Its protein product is CASSLGGRVDGAFF.

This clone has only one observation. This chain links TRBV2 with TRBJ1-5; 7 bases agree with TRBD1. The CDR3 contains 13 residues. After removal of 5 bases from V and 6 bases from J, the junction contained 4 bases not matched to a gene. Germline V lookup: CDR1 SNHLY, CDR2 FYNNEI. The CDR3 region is CASSTGDFQPQHF. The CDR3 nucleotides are TGTGCCAGCAGTACAGGGGATTTTCAGCCCCAGCATTTT. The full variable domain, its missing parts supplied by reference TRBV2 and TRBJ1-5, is EPEVTQTPSHQVTQMGQEVILRCVPISNHLYFYWYRQILGQKVEFLVSFYNNEISEKSEIFDDQFSVERPDGSNFTLKIRSTKLEDSAMYFCASSTGDFQPQHFGDGTRLSIL.

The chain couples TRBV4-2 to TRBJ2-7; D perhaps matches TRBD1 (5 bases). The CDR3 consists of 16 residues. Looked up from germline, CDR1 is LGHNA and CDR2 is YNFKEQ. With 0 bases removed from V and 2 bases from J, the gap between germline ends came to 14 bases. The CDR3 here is CASSQEGRKGTYEQYF. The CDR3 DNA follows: TGTGCCAGCAGCCAAGAGGGGCGGAAAGGGACCTACGAGCAGTACTTC.

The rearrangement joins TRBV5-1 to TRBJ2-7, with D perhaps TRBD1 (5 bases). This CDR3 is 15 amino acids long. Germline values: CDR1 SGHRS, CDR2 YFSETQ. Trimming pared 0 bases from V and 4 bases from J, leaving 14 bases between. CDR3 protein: CASSLASTVPYEQYF. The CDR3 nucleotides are TGCGCCAGCAGCTTGGCCTCGACAGTTCCTTACGAGCAGTACTTC.

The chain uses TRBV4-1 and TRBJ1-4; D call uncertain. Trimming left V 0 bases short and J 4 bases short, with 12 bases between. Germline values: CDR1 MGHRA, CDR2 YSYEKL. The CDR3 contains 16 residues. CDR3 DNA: TGCGCCAGCAGCCAAGATGAGGCAGCCTATAATGAAAAACTGTTTTTT. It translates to CASSQDEAAYNEKLFF.